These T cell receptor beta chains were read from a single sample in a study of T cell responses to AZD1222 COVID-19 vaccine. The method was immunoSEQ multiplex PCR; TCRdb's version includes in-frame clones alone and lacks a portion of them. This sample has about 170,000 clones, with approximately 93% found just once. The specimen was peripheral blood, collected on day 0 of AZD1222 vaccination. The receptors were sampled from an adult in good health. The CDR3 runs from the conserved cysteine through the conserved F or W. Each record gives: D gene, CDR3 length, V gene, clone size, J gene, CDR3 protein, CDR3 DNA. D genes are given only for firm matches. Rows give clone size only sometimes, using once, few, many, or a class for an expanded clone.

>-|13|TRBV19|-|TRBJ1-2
CASGMLGGYGYTF
TGTGCCTCCGGAATGCTAGGGGGCTATGGCTACACCTTC
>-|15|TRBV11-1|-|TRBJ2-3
CASSSSAGGTDTQYF
TGTGCCAGCAGCTCCAGCGCCGGGGGCACAGATACGCAGTATTTT
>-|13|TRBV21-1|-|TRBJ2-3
CASSNPQGDTQYF
TGTGCCAGCAGCAACCCTCAGGGAGATACGCAGTATTTT
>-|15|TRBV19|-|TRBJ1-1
CASSSSRGMEAEAFF
TGTGCCAGTAGTTCAAGTCGGGGTATGGAGGCTGAAGCTTTCTTT
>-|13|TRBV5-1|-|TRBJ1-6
CASSFEGPSPLHF
TGCGCCAGCAGCTTTGAGGGGCCCTCACCCCTCCACTTT
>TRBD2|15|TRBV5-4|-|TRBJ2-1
CASSYAGSGLNEQFF
TGTGCCAGCAGCTACGCGGGTAGCGGGTTAAATGAGCAGTTCTTC
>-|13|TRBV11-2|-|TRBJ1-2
CASSVTEGYGYTF
TGTGCCAGCAGCGTGACTGAGGGCTATGGCTACACCTTC
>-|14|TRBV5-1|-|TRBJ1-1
CASSSSVGVPEAFF
TGCGCCAGCAGCTCGTCGGTGGGGGTCCCTGAAGCTTTCTTT
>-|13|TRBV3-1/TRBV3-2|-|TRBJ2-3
CASSQGELDTQYF
TGTGCCAGCAGCCAAGGGGAATTAGATACGCAGTATTTT
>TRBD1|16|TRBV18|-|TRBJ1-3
CASSSRQGSSGNTIYF
TGTGCCAGCTCATCGAGACAGGGAAGCTCTGGAAACACCATATATTTT
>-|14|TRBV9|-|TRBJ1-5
CASSGEGPHQPQHF
TGTGCCAGCAGCGGAGAGGGACCCCATCAGCCCCAGCATTTT
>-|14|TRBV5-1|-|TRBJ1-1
CASSLSPPNTEAFF
TGCGCCAGCAGCTTGTCACCGCCGAACACTGAAGCTTTCTTT
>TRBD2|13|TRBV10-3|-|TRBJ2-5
CAISAGGEETQYF
TGTGCCATCAGTGCGGGGGGGGAAGAGACCCAGTACTTC
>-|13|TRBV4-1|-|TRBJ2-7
CASSRQLENEQYF
TGCGCCAGCAGCCGTCAATTGGAAAACGAGCAGTACTTC
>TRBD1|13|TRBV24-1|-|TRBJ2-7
CAPLSGQGSEQYF
TGTGCCCCCCTAAGCGGACAGGGGAGCGAGCAGTACTTC
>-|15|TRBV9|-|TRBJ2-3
CASSARDLHTDTQYF
TGTGCCAGCAGCGCCCGGGACTTACACACAGATACGCAGTATTTT
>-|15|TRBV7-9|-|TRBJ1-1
CASTPMGGTNTEAFF
TGTGCCAGCACCCCGATGGGCGGGACCAACACTGAAGCTTTCTTT
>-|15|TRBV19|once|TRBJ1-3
CASRGQRSSGNTIYF
TGTGCCAGCCGGGGGCAGAGGAGCTCTGGAAACACCATATATTTT
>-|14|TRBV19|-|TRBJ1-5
CASSIAGTTRPQHF
TGTGCCAGTAGTATAGCGGGGACCACACGGCCCCAGCATTTT
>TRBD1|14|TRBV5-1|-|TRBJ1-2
CASSLGTVSYGYTF
TGCGCCAGCAGCCTCGGGACAGTCAGCTATGGCTACACCTTC
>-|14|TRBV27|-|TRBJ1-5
CASNPIYGDQPQHF
TGTGCCAGCAACCCCATCTATGGGGATCAGCCCCAGCATTTT
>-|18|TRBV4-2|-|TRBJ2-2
CASSQGPPGLLNTGELFF
TGTGCCAGCAGCCAAGGACCTCCGGGACTGCTAAACACCGGGGAGCTGTTTTTT
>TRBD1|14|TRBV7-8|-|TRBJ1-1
CASRVQQGGIEAFF
TGTGCCAGCAGGGTACAACAGGGGGGTATTGAAGCTTTCTTT
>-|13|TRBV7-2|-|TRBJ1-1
CASSFNSHTEAFF
TGTGCCAGCAGCTTCAACAGCCACACTGAAGCTTTCTTT
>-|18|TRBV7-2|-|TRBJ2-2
CASSRGVGRESNTGELFF
TGTGCCAGCAGCCGCGGGGTTGGCAGGGAATCGAACACCGGGGAGCTGTTTTTT
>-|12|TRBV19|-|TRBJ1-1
CASSMGAAEAFF
TGTGCCAGTAGTATGGGGGCGGCTGAAGCTTTCTTT
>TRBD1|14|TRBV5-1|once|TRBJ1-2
CASSLEQGRAGYTF
TGCGCCAGCAGCTTGGAACAGGGGAGGGCTGGCTACACCTTC
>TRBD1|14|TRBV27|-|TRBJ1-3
CASSSTGRGNTIYF
TGTGCCAGCAGTTCGACAGGGCGGGGAAACACCATATATTTT
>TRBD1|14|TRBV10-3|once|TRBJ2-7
CAITPGQGFYEQYF
TGTGCCATCACTCCGGGACAGGGATTCTACGAGCAGTACTTC
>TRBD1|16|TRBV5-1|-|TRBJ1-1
CASSSLPTGEYTEAFF
TGCGCCAGCAGCTCGCTCCCGACAGGGGAGTACACTGAAGCTTTCTTT
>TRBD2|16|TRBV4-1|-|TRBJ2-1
CASSQGFLAGWGEQFF
TGCGCCAGCAGCCAAGGATTCCTAGCGGGATGGGGTGAGCAGTTCTTC
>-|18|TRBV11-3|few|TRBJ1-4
CASSLDRGSHLLDEKLFF
TGTGCCAGCAGCTTAGATCGCGGTTCCCACCTTCTCGATGAAAAACTGTTTTTT